The 27 T cell receptor beta chains reported below all come from one sample, sequenced in a study of technical replicates of blood from a handful of donors. Sequencing used immunoSEQ multiplex PCR; TCRdb keeps in-frame clones, though not all of them. The profile shows some 76,000 clones, less than 99% of them singletons. Sequences were obtained from T cells isolated from PBMCs. These receptors were taken from a human donor in good health.

CDR3 amino acids: CAWAFYSGNTIYF. CDR3 coding DNA: TGTGCCTGGGCGTTTTACTCTGGAAACACCATATATTTT. The rearrangement joins TRBV30 to TRBJ1-3, with D hard to call. Germline CDR1 GTSNPN, CDR2 SVGIG (reference sequence). V gave up 5 bases and J gave up 0 bases, with 8 bases separating them. This CDR3 has 13 amino acids.

The rearrangement joins TRBV11-2 to TRBJ2-2, with 7 bases identical to TRBD2. CDR1 and CDR2 (germline): SGHAT, FQNNGV. This CDR3 comprises 16 residues. The junction had 7 bases not matched to a gene; V was cut back by 3 bases and J by 3 bases. CDR3 protein: CASSFGGGPDTGELFF. The CDR3 DNA sequence: TGTGCCAGCAGCTTTGGGGGAGGGCCGGACACCGGGGAGCTGTTTTTT.

The V and J genes are TRBV10-2 and TRBJ2-1, with 11 bases lining up with TRBD2. This CDR3 comprises 17 residues. Germline CDR1 and CDR2: WSHSY and SAAADI. V trimming: 3 bases; J trimming: 9 bases; junction bases outside the gene matches: 13. The CDR3 DNA reads as TGCGCCAGCAGTGACCTAACACTAGCGGGAGTGGGCGGTGAGCAGTTCTTC. Protein: CASSDLTLAGVGGEQFF.

The CDR3 DNA reads as TGCGCCAGCAGCTTGGATTACGACAGGCAAGAGACCCAGTACTTC. This codes for CASSLDYDRQETQYF. The chain carries TRBV5-1 and TRBJ2-5, with D perhaps matching TRBD1 (6 bases). The V gene's germline CDR1 is SGHRS and CDR2 YFSETQ. The CDR3 length is 15 residues. With 0 bases removed from V and 2 bases from J, the gap between germline ends came to 11 bases.

The chain recombines TRBV2 with TRBJ2-7; 11 nucleotides align to TRBD2. The CDR3 loop spans 15 amino acids. Unmatched junction bases numbered 4, after V lost 4 bases and J lost 2 bases. CDR1 and CDR2 (germline): SNHLY, FYNNEI. CDR3 sequence: CASSGETSGTYEQYF. The CDR3, as DNA: TGTGCCAGCAGTGGGGAGACTAGCGGGACCTACGAGCAGTACTTC.

V gene TRBV2 combines with J gene TRBJ1-1, with D tentatively TRBD1 (5 bases). The CDR3 has 17 residues. Germline-derived CDR1 and CDR2 are SNHLY and FYNNEI. V shed 3 bases and J shed 1 base, with 18 bases lying between them. CDR3 amino acids: CASSDRVTGLTNTEAFF. The CDR3 DNA reads TGTGCCAGCAGTGATAGGGTCACAGGATTAACGAACACTGAAGCTTTCTTT.

V is TRBV15 and J is TRBJ2-4; D is undetermined. This CDR3 contains 16 residues. In germline, CDR1 is LNHNV, CDR2 YYDKDF (reference sequence). Trimming stripped 0 bases from V and 0 bases from J, with 9 bases between. The CDR3 nucleotides are TGTGCCACCAGCAGAGAGGCCACCATAGCCAAAAACATTCAGTACTTC. It is translated as CATSREATIAKNIQYF.

The genes are TRBV4-3 and TRBJ2-1, with unresolved D. Germline lookup yields CDR1 LGHNA and CDR2 YSLEER. The CDR3 covers 14 residues. V lost 1 base and J 8 bases, leaving 12 bases between the germline ends. CDR3 in amino acids: CASSQVARGYEQFF. DNA for the CDR3: TGCGCCAGCAGCCAAGTTGCCCGCGGATATGAGCAGTTCTTC.

The DNA for the CDR3 is TGTGCCAGCAGTTCGGACAGCAGCTCCTACAATGAGCAGTTCTTC. It translates to CASSSDSSSYNEQFF. This rearrangement joins TRBV6-5 to TRBJ2-1; possibly TRBD1 for D (6 bases). Looked up from germline, CDR1 is MNHEY and CDR2 is SVGAGI. Trimming removed 4 bases at V and 0 bases at J, with 10 bases between. The CDR3 totals 15 residues.

The rearrangement uses TRBV7-3 and TRBJ1-2, with 9 bases matching TRBD1. CDR3 length: 14 residues. Germline V lookup: CDR1 SGHTA, CDR2 FQGTGA. Losses at the gene ends were 1 base for V and 6 bases for J; bases not matched to a gene: 3. CDR3 residues: CASSLRGDRDGYTF. CDR3 in DNA: TGTGCCAGCAGCTTAAGGGGGGACAGGGATGGCTACACCTTC.

The V gene is TRBV27, the J gene TRBJ1-1; D is unresolved. In germline, CDR1 is MNHEY, CDR2 SMNVEV (reference sequence). This CDR3 is 16 amino acids long. Trimming cost V 4 bases and J 0 bases, with 15 bases left between them. The CDR3 loop is CASSSSLGELNTEAFF. The DNA of the CDR3 is TGTGCCAGCAGTTCCTCGTTGGGAGAGCTGAACACTGAAGCTTTCTTT.

The chain recombines TRBV6-5 with TRBJ1-1; no reliable D call. This CDR3 has 11 residues. Germline assignment: CDR1 MNHEY and CDR2 SVGAGI. Trimming stripped 2 bases from V and 9 bases from J, with 7 bases between. The CDR3 is CASSYGLQAFF. DNA for the CDR3: TGTGCCAGCAGTTACGGGCTACAAGCTTTCTTT.

This clone was observed once. This chain connects TRBV6-1 to TRBJ1-1; D call uncertain. Germline V CDR1 and CDR2: MNHNS, SASEGT. With 5 bases removed from V and 5 bases from J, the gap between germline ends came to 15 bases. This CDR3 is built from 14 residues. CDR3 in amino acids: CASSLQPKETEAFF. DNA for the CDR3: TGTGCCAGCAGTCTACAGCCTAAGGAAACTGAAGCTTTCTTT.

J is TRBJ2-7 and V is TRBV5-4; D call uncertain. Germline V gene lookup returns CDR1 SGHNT and CDR2 YYREEE (reference sequence). The CDR3 is 16 amino acids. V was pared by 0 bases and J by 1 base, with 14 bases between. The CDR3 DNA is TGTGCCAGCAGCTTGGATCCAGAGGCGGAGTCCTACGAGCAGTACTTC. This translates into CASSLDPEAESYEQYF.

This chain links TRBV4-2 with TRBJ1-1, with TRBD1 matching 9 bases. The CDR3 is made up of 16 amino acids. The germline CDR1 and CDR2 sequences are LGHNA and YNFKEQ. V gave up 3 bases and J gave up 5 bases; unmatched junction bases: 10. DNA for the CDR3: TGTGCCAGCAGCCATTTTACCGGGACAGGGAAGACTGAAGCTTTCTTT. This gives the protein CASSHFTGTGKTEAFF.

The V gene is TRBV30, the J gene TRBJ2-2; 7 nucleotides match TRBD2. CDR1 GTSNPN and CDR2 SVGIG come from the germline V gene (reference sequence). This CDR3 comprises 15 residues. V lost 5 bases and J lost 0; bases outside the gene matches: 6. In DNA, the CDR3 is TGTGCCTGGGGGGGGGATGGATCGAACACCGGGGAGCTGTTTTTT. It specifies CAWGGDGSNTGELFF.

To note about this clone: The junction departs from germline at one end; a sequencing error may be responsible. The sample has other DNA sequences that encode this CDR3 too. The chain couples TRBV7-9 to TRBJ1-2, with D possibly being TRBD1 (5 bases). CDR1 is SEHNR and CDR2 is FQNEAQ in the germline V gene (reference sequence). This CDR3 comprises 13 residues. CDR3 amino acids: CASSQTVSYGYTF. The CDR3 nucleotides read TGTGCCAGCAGCCAGACAGTGAGCTATGGCTACACCTTT.

The genes are TRBV27 and TRBJ2-3; TRBD2 aligns across 11 bases. The CDR3 has 16 residues. The germline CDR1 and CDR2 sequences are MNHEY and SMNVEV (reference sequence). V trimming: 6 bases; J trimming: 2 bases; junction bases outside the gene matches: 7. The CDR3 here is CASSLGLAGFTDTQYF. CDR3 nucleotides: TGTGCCAGCAGCCTCGGACTAGCGGGCTTCACAGATACGCAGTATTTT.

The chain joins TRBV9 to TRBJ1-2; a weak D match, TRBD1 (6 bases). Per the germline V gene, CDR1 is SGDLS and CDR2 is YYNGEE. Trimming cost V 0 bases and J 2 bases, with 11 bases left between them. The CDR3 covers 15 residues. CDR3: CASSVDPQGNYGYTF. CDR3 nucleotides: TGTGCCAGCAGCGTAGATCCACAGGGCAACTATGGCTACACCTTC.

CDR3 amino acids: CASSFLAGVGADTDTQYF. The CDR3 DNA reads as TGTGCCAGCAGCTTTCTAGCGGGAGTAGGGGCGGACACAGATACGCAGTATTTT. The V gene is TRBV5-4, the J gene TRBJ2-3; TRBD2 aligns across 10 bases. J was trimmed by 2 bases and V by 2 bases; bases with no gene match: 11. The CDR3 loop spans 18 amino acids. Looked up from germline, CDR1 is SGHNT and CDR2 is YYREEE (reference sequence).

The chain combines TRBV10-3 with TRBJ1-5; 7 bases align to TRBD1. Trimming removed 3 bases from V and 1 base from J; junction bases left unmatched: 3. Germline CDR1 ENHRY, CDR2 SYGVKD. The CDR3 loop spans 15 amino acids. The CDR3 nucleotides are TGTGCCATCAGTGAAGGGGGCAGCAGCAATCAGCCCCAGCATTTT. Encoded protein: CAISEGGSSNQPQHF.

This clone was seen only a few times. The rearrangement uses TRBV4-1 and TRBJ2-2, with D perhaps matching TRBD2 (6 bases). Germline-derived CDR1 and CDR2 are MGHRA and YSYEKL. V was trimmed by 0 bases and J by 3 bases, leaving 14 bases between them. The CDR3 length is 17 residues. As DNA, the CDR3 is TGCGCCAGCAGCCAAGATTCGGGGGAAAGCTACACCGGGGAGCTGTTTTTT. Translating it yields CASSQDSGESYTGELFF.

The gene calls are TRBV11-3 and TRBJ2-5; 8 bases line up with TRBD1. This CDR3 comprises 15 residues. Per the germline V gene, CDR1 is SGHNT and CDR2 is YENEEA. V dropped 4 bases and J dropped 5; count of bases not matched to a gene: 9. CDR3 sequence: CASSSNRGDSETQYF. The CDR3 nucleotides are TGTGCCAGCAGCTCCAACAGGGGGGATTCGGAGACCCAGTACTTC.

The rearrangement links TRBV28 to TRBJ2-4, with TRBD2 matching over 9 bases. V trimming: 6 bases; J trimming: 0 bases; junction bases outside the gene matches: 0. The CDR3 runs 14 residues. Germline V lookup: CDR1 MDHEN, CDR2 SYDVKM. The CDR3 here is CASRLAGAKNIQYF. The CDR3 DNA is TGTGCCAGCAGACTAGCGGGAGCCAAAAACATTCAGTACTTC. Supplemented by reference TRBV28 and TRBJ2-4, the full variable domain reads DVKVTQSSRYLVKRTGEKVFLECVQDMDHENMFWYRQDPGLGLRLIYFSYDVKMKEKGDIPEGYSVSREKKERFSLILESASTNQTSMYLCASRLAGAKNIQYFGAGTRLSVL.

The chain recombines TRBV9 with TRBJ1-4, with unresolved D. Germline V gene data show CDR1 as SGDLS and CDR2 as YYNGEE. Trimming cost V 0 bases and J 5 bases, with 11 bases left between them. The CDR3 is made up of 15 amino acids. DNA for the CDR3: TGTGCCAGCAGCGTAGGGGAGTCCTTAAATGAAAAACTGTTTTTT. It yields the protein CASSVGESLNEKLFF.

The chain employs TRBV7-9 and TRBJ1-5; a weak D match, TRBD1 (5 bases). Germline V gene data show CDR1 as SEHNR and CDR2 as FQNEAQ (reference sequence). With 1 base removed from V and 4 bases from J, the gap between germline ends came to 11 bases. This CDR3 has 15 residues. The CDR3 reads CASSLVGRGNQPQHF. CDR3 bases: TGTGCCAGCAGCTTAGTTGGGAGGGGTAATCAGCCCCAGCATTTT.

The chain has TRBV11-1 and TRBJ2-1; D may be TRBD2 (5 bases). Looked up from germline, CDR1 is SGHAT and CDR2 is FQDESV (reference sequence). CDR3 length: 13 residues. Trimming cost V 2 bases and J 6 bases, with 8 bases left between them. CDR3 sequence (DNA): TGTGCCAGCAGCTTATCTGGGAGCAATGAGCAGTTCTTC. It specifies CASSLSGSNEQFF.